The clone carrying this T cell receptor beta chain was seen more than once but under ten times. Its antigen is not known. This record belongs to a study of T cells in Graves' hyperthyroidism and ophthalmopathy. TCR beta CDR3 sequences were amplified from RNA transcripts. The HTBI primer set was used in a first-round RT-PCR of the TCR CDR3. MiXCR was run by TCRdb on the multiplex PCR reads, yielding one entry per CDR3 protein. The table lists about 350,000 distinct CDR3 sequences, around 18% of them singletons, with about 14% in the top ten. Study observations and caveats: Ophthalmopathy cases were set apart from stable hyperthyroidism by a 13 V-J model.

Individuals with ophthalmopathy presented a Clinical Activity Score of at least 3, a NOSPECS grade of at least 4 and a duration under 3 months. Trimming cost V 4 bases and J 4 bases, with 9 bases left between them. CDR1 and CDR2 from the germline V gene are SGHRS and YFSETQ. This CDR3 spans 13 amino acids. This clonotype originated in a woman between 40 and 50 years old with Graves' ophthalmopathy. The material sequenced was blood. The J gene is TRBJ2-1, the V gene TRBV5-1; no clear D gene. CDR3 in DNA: TGCGCCAGCAGCAGTTTAGAATACAATGAGCAGTTCTTC. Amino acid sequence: CASSSLEYNEQFF.